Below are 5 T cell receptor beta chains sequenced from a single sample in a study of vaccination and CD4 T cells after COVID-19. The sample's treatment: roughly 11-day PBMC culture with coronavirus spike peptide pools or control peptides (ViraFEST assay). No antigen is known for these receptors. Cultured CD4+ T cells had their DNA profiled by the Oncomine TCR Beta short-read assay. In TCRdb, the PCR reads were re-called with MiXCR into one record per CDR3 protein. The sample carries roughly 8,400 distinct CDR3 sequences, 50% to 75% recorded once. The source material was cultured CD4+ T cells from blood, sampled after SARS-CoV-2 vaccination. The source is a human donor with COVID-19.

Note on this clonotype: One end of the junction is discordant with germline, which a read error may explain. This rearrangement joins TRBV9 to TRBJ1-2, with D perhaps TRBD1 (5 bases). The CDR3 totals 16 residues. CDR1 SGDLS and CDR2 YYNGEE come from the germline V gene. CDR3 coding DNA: TGTGCCAGCAGCGTCCCAAGAGGGGCGCCGCATATTGGCTACACCTTT. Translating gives CASSVPRGAPHIGYTF.

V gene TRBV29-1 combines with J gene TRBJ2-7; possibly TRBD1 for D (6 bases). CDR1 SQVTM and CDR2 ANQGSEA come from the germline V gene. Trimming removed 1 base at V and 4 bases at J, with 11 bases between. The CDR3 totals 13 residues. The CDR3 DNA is TGCAGCGTTGAAGGAGGGGGTAGGTACGAGCAGTACTTC. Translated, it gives CSVEGGGRYEQYF.

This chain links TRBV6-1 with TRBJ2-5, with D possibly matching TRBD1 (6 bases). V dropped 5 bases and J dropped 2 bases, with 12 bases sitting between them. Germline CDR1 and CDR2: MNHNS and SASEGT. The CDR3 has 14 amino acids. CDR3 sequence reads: CASSQQGRQETQYF. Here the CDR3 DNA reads TGTGCCAGCAGTCAACAGGGTAGGCAAGAGACCCAGTACTTC.

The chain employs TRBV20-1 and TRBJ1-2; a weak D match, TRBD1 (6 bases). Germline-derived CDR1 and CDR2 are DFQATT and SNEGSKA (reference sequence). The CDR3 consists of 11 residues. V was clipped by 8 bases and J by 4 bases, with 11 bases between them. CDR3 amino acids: CSTGPSYGYTF. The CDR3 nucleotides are TGCAGTACAGGGCCCTCCTATGGCTACACCTTC.

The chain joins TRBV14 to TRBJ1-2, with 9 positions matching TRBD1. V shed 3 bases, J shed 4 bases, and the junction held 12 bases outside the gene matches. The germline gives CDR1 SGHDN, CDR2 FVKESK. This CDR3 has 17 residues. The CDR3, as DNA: TGTGCCAGCAGCCAGACCCCCCTAACAGGGGGCGGCTATGGCTACACCTTC. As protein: CASSQTPLTGGGYGYTF.